There are many counts of the clone carrying this T cell receptor beta chain. This sample is drawn from a study of CD8 T cells in ankylosing spondylitis. The CDR3 has 15 amino acids. V shed 4 bases and J shed 8 bases, with 21 bases lying between them. Germline values: CDR1 SGHRS, CDR2 YFSETQ. TCRdb independently ran MiXCR on the 5' RACE reads; one entry per CDR3 protein. The data show just over 150,000 distinct CDR3 sequences, about 16% seen once. Sequencing input: blood, either unsorted or a sorted T cell fraction (not recorded which). This TCR was recovered from a male donor with ankylosing spondylitis or in good health (not recorded which). This chain connects TRBV5-1 to TRBJ1-2; D might be TRBD1 (5 bases). This chain's CDR3 is CASSPVTSQGFGYTF. The CDR3 nucleotides read TGCGCCAGCAGCCCAGTGACTTCCCAGGGTTTCGGCTACACCTTC.